What follows are 3 T cell receptor beta chains derived from one specimen sequenced in a study of blood T cells in healthy people across ages. For the second PCR, which ran for roughly 7 to 11 cycles, a sample-barcoded 5' primer and a J-beta primer mix were used. In TCRdb, the 5' RACE reads were re-called with MiXCR into one record per CDR3 protein. The sample includes a few hundred thousand distinct CDR3 sequences, about 49% of them seen just once. Sequenced: blood. The receptors were gathered from a man between 60 and 75 years old in good health.

The chain couples TRBV5-4 to TRBJ2-1; D gene uncertain. This CDR3 spans 13 amino acids. V lost 7 bases and J 0 bases, leaving 8 bases between the germline ends. Germline CDR1 SGHNT, CDR2 YYREEE (reference sequence). CDR3 sequence: CASGPVSYNEQFF. The DNA of the CDR3 is TGTGCCAGCGGGCCGGTCTCCTACAATGAGCAGTTCTTC. The whole variable domain, remainder taken from reference TRBV5-4 and TRBJ2-1, is ETGVTQSPTHLIKTRGQQVTLRCSSQSGHNTVSWYQQALGQGPQFIFQYYREEENGRGNFPPRFSGLQFPNYSSELNVNALELDDSALYLCASGPVSYNEQFFGPGTRLTVL.

Comments on this clonotype: It may be a read error: a sequence one base away is much more abundant. The genes are TRBV7-2 and TRBJ2-5, with D unresolved. The germline CDR1 and CDR2 sequences are SGHTA and FQGNSA. The CDR3 loop spans 13 amino acids. V lost 7 bases to trimming and J lost 11 bases, with 20 bases between them. The CDR3 bases are TGTGCCAGCACCTCCCCACCGGGCGGTGAGCAGTACTTC. Its translation is CASTSPPGGEQYF.

The chain couples TRBV29-1 to TRBJ2-5; 7 bases are shared with TRBD2. CDR1 is SQVTM, CDR2 ANQGSEA, per germline. The V gene end was trimmed by 4 bases and the J gene end by 4 bases; junction bases not matched to a gene: 3. The CDR3 is 12 residues long. The CDR3, as DNA: TGCAGCGTTGGAGCGGGGAGAGAGACCCAGTACTTC. This translates into CSVGAGRETQYF.